This T cell receptor beta chain derives from a study of control samples from healthy donors and cancer patients. Repertoires were generated with immunoSEQ multiplex PCR, while TCRdb's copy carries only in-frame clones and drops some. The sample includes 150,000 to 200,000 clones, 88% of them seen just once. This clone was seen just once. The germline V and J ends were trimmed by 5 bases and 7 bases, with 9 bases remaining between them. Germline V gene lookup returns CDR1 SNHLY and CDR2 FYNNEI. The CDR3 sequence is 12 residues long. This clonotype was sampled from a man aged 18 to 30 in good health. The chain joins TRBV2 to TRBJ2-1; D gene ambiguous. The sample comprised blood. The CDR3, as DNA: TGTGCCAGCAGTTACGACCGAAATGAGCAGTTCTTC. Encoded protein: CASSYDRNEQFF.